This TCR beta chain appears in the sequencing data of a study of blood T cell repertoires in COVID-19. There are 15 residues in the CDR3. V lost 1 base and J lost 4; bases outside the gene matches: 5. Germline values: CDR1 SGHAT, CDR2 FQNNGV. Data came from immunoSEQ multiplex PCR; TCRdb stores just in-frame clones and leaves some out. This table has about 210,000 clones, about 83% appearing once. The source is a woman in her thirties who had been exposed to COVID-19. Sequencing input: PBMCs or T cells enriched from blood (not recorded which). V is TRBV11-2 and J is TRBJ1-2; 8 nucleotides match TRBD1. The CDR3 coding sequence is TGTGCCAGCAGCTTAGGCGGGACAGGTCTCTATGGCTACACCTTC. Translating gives CASSLGGTGLYGYTF.